Following are 30 T cell receptor beta chains from one sample sequenced in a study of blood T cell repertoires in COVID-19. Here immunoSEQ multiplex PCR was the method, and the copy in TCRdb shows in-frame clones only, minus some. The table lists around 300,000 clones, about 83% of them singletons. Sequenced: peripheral blood. Source of these receptors: a young man with active or convalescent COVID-19.

J is TRBJ2-7 and V is TRBV19, with a weak D call TRBD1 (5 bases). Germline assignment: CDR1 LNHDA and CDR2 SQIVND (reference sequence). The CDR3 is made up of 14 amino acids. Trimming removed 8 bases from V and 6 bases from J, with 20 bases in between. DNA for the CDR3: TGTGCCAGTGGCAAGGGGCAGACCCGCACCGAGCAGTACTTC. Translation gives CASGKGQTRTEQYF.

CDR3 protein: CSAKAPDTQYF. Here the CDR3 DNA reads TGCAGTGCTAAAGCCCCAGATACGCAGTATTTT. The chain is built from TRBV20-1 and TRBJ2-3; D remains unclear. CDR3 length: 11 amino acids. The germline gives CDR1 DFQATT, CDR2 SNEGSKA (reference sequence). Between the trimmed V and J ends, which lost 4 bases and 4 bases, there was a span of 6 bases.

In its sample, this clone was seen many times. The DNA of the CDR3 is TGTGCCAGCAGCTGGGGACAGGGTTCCTACAATGAGCAGTTCTTC. Its translation: CASSWGQGSYNEQFF. V usage is TRBV5-4 and J usage is TRBJ2-1; 9 positions match TRBD1. Germline CDR1 reads SGHNT; CDR2 reads YYREEE (reference sequence). J gave up 1 base and V 3 bases, and 2 bases lay outside the gene matches. The CDR3 consists of 15 residues.

V and J are TRBV15 and TRBJ2-4; D possibly corresponds to TRBD2 (5 bases). This CDR3 spans 16 amino acids. Germline CDR1 and CDR2: LNHNV and YYDKDF (reference sequence). V dropped 8 bases and J dropped 1 base, with 18 bases sitting between them. The chain's CDR3 is CATRSGLLTAKNIQYF. Written as DNA, the CDR3 is TGTGCCACCCGATCAGGACTCCTTACGGCCAAAAACATTCAGTACTTC. The full variable domain, with the rest looked up from reference TRBV15 and TRBJ2-4, is DAMVIQNPRYQVTQFGKPVTLSCSQTLNHNVMYWYQQKSSQAPKLLFHYYDKDFNNEADTPDNFQSRRPNTSFCFLDIRSPGLGDTAMYLCATRSGLLTAKNIQYFGAGTRLSVL.

This sequence joins TRBV27 and TRBJ1-6, with 8 bases that match TRBD1. The V segment lost 2 bases and the J segment 9 bases; nucleotides outside the gene matches: 3. Germline V gene lookup returns CDR1 MNHEY and CDR2 SMNVEV (reference sequence). There are 14 residues in the CDR3. CDR3 coding DNA: TGTGCCAGCAGTTTACAGGACAGGGCTTCACCCCTCCACTTT. It encodes CASSLQDRASPLHF.

The V gene is TRBV29-1, the J gene TRBJ2-3; possibly TRBD2 for D (6 bases). Trimming removed 7 bases at V and 0 bases at J, with 20 bases between. The CDR3 covers 16 residues. CDR1 and CDR2 (germline): SQVTM, ANQGSEA. The CDR3 sequence is CSAQAGNRGSTDTQYF. CDR3 coding DNA: TGCAGCGCCCAGGCAGGGAATCGGGGGAGCACAGATACGCAGTATTTT.

This clone turned up a few times. Here the CDR3 reads CSVVIMTRYGYTF. The DNA of the CDR3 is TGCAGCGTGGTTATAATGACTCGCTATGGCTACACCTTC. The rearrangement joins TRBV29-1 to TRBJ1-2, with unresolved D. This CDR3 has 13 residues. V lost 6 bases, J lost 4 bases, and 15 bases lay in between. Germline V gives CDR1 SQVTM, CDR2 ANQGSEA.

The rearrangement uses TRBV27 and TRBJ2-7, with 7 bases fitting TRBD2. V trimming: 4 bases; J trimming: 4 bases; junction bases outside the gene matches: 10. Germline CDR1 is MNHEY and CDR2 is SMNVEV (reference sequence). The CDR3 consists of 15 residues. The CDR3 region is CASSSRLAGGYEQYF. The CDR3 DNA reads TGTGCCAGCAGTTCCAGACTAGCCGGGGGATACGAGCAGTACTTC.

The rearrangement joins TRBV11-1 to TRBJ2-5; D might be TRBD2 (5 bases). In germline, CDR1 is SGHAT, CDR2 FQDESV (reference sequence). V was cut by 1 base and J by 1 base, with 7 bases left in between. This CDR3 region has 14 residues. The CDR3 nucleotides read TGTGCCAGCAGCTTAGGAGGGTCCCAAGAGACCCAGTACTTC. This encodes CASSLGGSQETQYF.

This clone came up once. The chain links TRBV6-6 to TRBJ1-5, with 7 bases that match TRBD1. Germline CDR1 MNHNY, CDR2 SVGAGI (reference sequence). The CDR3 runs to 15 residues. V lost 2 bases to trimming and J lost 2 bases; unmatched junction nucleotides: 3. The CDR3 DNA is TGTGCCAGCAGTTACGACAGGGCCGGCAATCAGCCCCAGCATTTT. It codes for CASSYDRAGNQPQHF.

This clone was observed a handful of times. The rearrangement joins TRBV7-9 to TRBJ1-3; TRBD1 matches at 10 bases. Germline lookup yields CDR1 SEHNR and CDR2 FQNEAQ (reference sequence). V shed 5 bases, J shed 8 bases, and the junction held 3 bases outside the gene matches. The CDR3 contains 13 residues. CDR3 nucleotide sequence: TGTGCCAGCAGCCAAGGGACAGGGGACACCATATATTTT. Protein: CASSQGTGDTIYF.

The chain uses TRBV18 and TRBJ2-6; 9 bases agree with TRBD1. CDR1 KGHSH and CDR2 LQKENI come from the germline V gene. CDR3 length equals 19 residues. V was pared by 2 bases and J by 0 bases, with 8 bases of the junction left unmatched. The CDR3: CASSPKVTGGISGANVLTF. As DNA, the CDR3 is TGTGCCAGCTCACCAAAGGTGACAGGGGGGATCTCTGGGGCCAACGTCCTGACTTTC.

This clone was seen a few times. The V and J genes are TRBV7-9 and TRBJ2-2; D gene unclear. From germline, CDR1 is SEHNR and CDR2 FQNEAQ (reference sequence). Trimming took off 4 bases at V and 5 bases at J, with 2 bases between the two ends. The CDR3 length is 11 residues. The CDR3 nucleotides are TGTGCCAGCAGCTCAACCGGGGAGCTGTTTTTT. The encoded protein is CASSSTGELFF.

The gene calls are TRBV6-2 or TRBV6-3 and TRBJ2-1; D gene unclear. The CDR3 has 14 residues. V was pared by 2 bases and J by 7 bases, with 12 bases between. Germline values: CDR1 MNHEY, CDR2 SVGEGT. CDR3: CASSYPTDDNEQFF. The DNA of the CDR3 is TGTGCCAGCAGTTACCCTACAGATGATAATGAGCAGTTCTTC.

The V and J genes are TRBV5-4 and TRBJ1-1; D is uncertain. The CDR3 consists of 12 residues. V gave up 4 bases and J gave up 6 bases, with 10 bases separating them. Germline CDR1 and CDR2: SGHNT and YYREEE (reference sequence). CDR3 loop: CASSVYNAEAFF. In DNA, the CDR3 is TGTGCCAGCAGCGTTTACAACGCTGAAGCTTTCTTT.

The rearrangement joins TRBV6-5 to TRBJ2-7; 8 nucleotides match TRBD2. Germline loops: CDR1 MNHEY, CDR2 SVGAGI. The V gene end was trimmed by 2 bases and the J gene end by 0 bases; junction bases not matched to a gene: 6. The CDR3 spans 16 residues. The CDR3 loop reads CASSYHGGTSSYEQYF. For the CDR3, the DNA is TGTGCCAGCAGTTACCATGGGGGGACTAGCTCCTACGAGCAGTACTTC.

This chain joins TRBV7-9 and TRBJ1-6, with D perhaps matching TRBD1 (5 bases). V was pared by 4 bases and J by 5 bases, with 12 bases between. CDR3 size: 15 residues. CDR1 and CDR2 (germline): SEHNR, FQNEAQ (reference sequence). CDR3 bases: TGTGCCAGCAGCTCGGCGGGGGTTAATAATTCACCCCTCCACTTT. Its protein is CASSSAGVNNSPLHF.

V usage is TRBV30 and J usage is TRBJ1-2; D may be TRBD1 (5 bases). The V gene's germline CDR1 is GTSNPN and CDR2 SVGIG (reference sequence). The CDR3 contains 15 residues. The V gene lost 1 base and the J gene lost 3 bases, with 15 bases spanning the gap. The CDR3, as DNA: TGTGCCTGGAGTGCCGGGGGGGGTCGATACTATGGCTACACCTTC. Translating gives CAWSAGGGRYYGYTF.

This chain links TRBV6-5 with TRBJ2-7; 8 bases match TRBD2. The length of the CDR3 is 14 residues. V was pared by 6 bases and J by 3 bases, with 7 bases of the junction left unmatched. Germline V CDR1 and CDR2: MNHEY, SVGAGI. The DNA for the CDR3 is TGTGCCAGCAGGAAGGGGCTAGCGGGCTACGAGCAGTACTTC. Translating gives CASRKGLAGYEQYF.

This chain links TRBV7-9 with TRBJ1-5, with TRBD1 matching 8 bases. The CDR3 loop spans 15 amino acids. CDR1 and CDR2 from the germline V gene are SEHNR and FQNEAQ (reference sequence). J was trimmed by 4 bases and V by 5 bases; bases with no gene match: 7. CDR3 amino acids: CASSQGTGANQPQHF. CDR3 bases: TGTGCCAGCAGCCAAGGGACAGGTGCGAATCAGCCCCAGCATTTT.

The chain couples TRBV4-2 to TRBJ2-7; perhaps TRBD2 as D (5 bases). Trimming pared 3 bases from V and 4 bases from J, leaving 16 bases between. The CDR3 consists of 15 residues. Germline V gene lookup returns CDR1 LGHNA and CDR2 YNFKEQ. This chain's CDR3 is CASSHSRAGGYEQYF. The CDR3 nucleotides read TGTGCCAGCAGCCATTCTAGGGCGGGCGGGTACGAGCAGTACTTC.

The rearrangement uses TRBV19 and TRBJ2-1; possible D gene TRBD1, 6 bases. The CDR3 loop spans 16 amino acids. V shed 4 bases and J shed 4 bases, with 17 bases lying between them. The V gene's germline CDR1 is LNHDA and CDR2 SQIVND (reference sequence). The CDR3 nucleotides read TGTGCCAGTAGTAGTAGCCGGGACATATTTTACAATGAGCAGTTCTTC. This codes for CASSSSRDIFYNEQFF.

In its sample, this clone was seen once. The chain couples TRBV2 to TRBJ2-3; tentatively, D is TRBD2 (6 bases). This CDR3 region has 13 residues. Germline V gene lookup returns CDR1 SNHLY and CDR2 FYNNEI. V shed 6 bases and J shed 6 bases, with 13 bases lying between them. CDR3 nucleotides: TGTGCCAGCAGGGGACTCCACGGGGATACGCAGTATTTT. Its translation is CASRGLHGDTQYF. Filled out from reference TRBV2 and TRBJ2-3, the complete variable domain reads EPEVTQTPSHQVTQMGQEVILRCVPISNHLYFYWYRQILGQKVEFLVSFYNNEISEKSEIFDDQFSVERPDGSNFTLKIRSTKLEDSAMYFCASRGLHGDTQYFGPGTRLTVL.

The chain carries TRBV4-1 and TRBJ1-1, with D hard to call. Trimming pared 4 bases from V and 5 bases from J, leaving 14 bases between. The CDR3 runs 14 residues. The germline V gene has CDR1 MGHRA and CDR2 YSYEKL. CDR3 coding DNA: TGCGCCAGCAGCCCCTCCCGGGTCGAGACTGAAGCTTTCTTT. Translated: CASSPSRVETEAFF.

The chain has TRBV7-9 and TRBJ1-1; D not certain. CDR1 and CDR2 (germline): SEHNR, FQNEAQ (reference sequence). The CDR3 runs to 13 residues. With 5 bases removed from V and 4 bases from J, the gap between germline ends came to 11 bases. This CDR3 is CASSPTSGTEAFF. The CDR3 DNA reads TGTGCCAGCAGCCCCACTTCGGGCACTGAAGCTTTCTTT.

CDR3 sequence: CASSPPGVEWDEKLFF. CDR3 DNA sequence: TGTGCCAGCTCACCCCCAGGGGTGGAATGGGATGAAAAACTGTTTTTT. The chain uses TRBV18 and TRBJ1-4; the D gene is possibly TRBD1 (6 bases). The V end lost 3 bases, the J end lost 6 bases, and 17 bases lay between the germline ends. The CDR3 is made up of 16 amino acids. Germline values: CDR1 KGHSH, CDR2 LQKENI.

CDR3 loop: CAAGQALNGYTF. The CDR3 bases are TGTGCCGCTGGACAGGCATTGAATGGCTACACCTTC. This rearrangement joins TRBV30 to TRBJ1-2, with TRBD1 matching 7 bases. V was pared by 8 bases and J by 6 bases, with 9 bases of the junction left unmatched. The CDR3 length is 12 residues. Germline-derived CDR1 and CDR2 are GTSNPN and SVGIG (reference sequence).

The CDR3 reads CAWSGSRGGVYGYTF. The CDR3 DNA reads TGTGCCTGGAGTGGATCCCGGGGGGGAGTCTATGGCTACACCTTC. The rearrangement joins TRBV30 to TRBJ1-2, with D possibly being TRBD1 (5 bases). The CDR3 length is 15 residues. V lost 1 base and J lost 4, with 16 bases in between. Germline CDR1 is GTSNPN and CDR2 is SVGIG (reference sequence).

The V call is TRBV7-2, the J call TRBJ2-1; D call uncertain. Per the germline V gene, CDR1 is SGHTA and CDR2 is FQGNSA. The CDR3 has 14 amino acids. Trimming left V 3 bases short and J 0 bases short, with 6 bases between. CDR3: CASSFMSSYNEQFF. DNA of the CDR3: TGTGCCAGCAGCTTCATGAGCTCCTACAATGAGCAGTTCTTC.

This clone was observed once. The genes are TRBV7-6 and TRBJ2-7, with D possibly TRBD1 on 7 matching bases. Trimming pared 4 bases from V and 1 base from J, leaving 17 bases between. Germline V CDR1 and CDR2: SGHVS, FNYEAQ. The CDR3 spans 16 residues. CDR3 protein: CASSSGGPGASYEQYF. CDR3 nucleotide sequence: TGTGCCAGCAGCTCAGGGGGGCCGGGGGCTTCCTACGAGCAGTACTTC.